Below are 13 T cell receptor beta chains sequenced from a single sample in a study of long-term antiretroviral therapy in people with HIV. Assay version v3.0 of immunoSEQ was used, and it was run at survey level. Assay: immunoSEQ multiplex PCR; the TCRdb copy retains only in-frame clones and omits some. This sample has 25,000 to 35,000 clones, with almost 97% found just once. Specimen: unsorted PBMCs, collected 6.9 years after starting antiretroviral therapy. The receptor set was obtained from a man aged 30 to 45 with HIV.

The CDR3 spells CASSYAGSTGNTIYF. For the CDR3, the DNA is TGTGCCAGCAGTTACGCCGGAAGCACCGGAAACACCATATATTTT. The chain employs TRBV6-5 and TRBJ1-3; no clear D gene. Germline values: CDR1 MNHEY, CDR2 SVGAGI. The V end was cut by 2 bases, the J end by 4 bases, with 12 bases between. The CDR3 has 15 residues.

This chain connects TRBV2 to TRBJ2-3; 11 bases are a match to TRBD2. Trimming removed 4 bases from V and 2 bases from J; junction bases left unmatched: 5. The CDR3 is 16 amino acids. Germline loops: CDR1 SNHLY, CDR2 FYNNEI. The CDR3 bases are TGTGCCAGCAGTGGGGATAGCGGGAGGGCCACAGATACGCAGTATTTT. Its protein product is CASSGDSGRATDTQYF.

DNA for the CDR3: TGTGCCAGCAGCTTAGGACTAGCCGAGCAGTTCTTC. It encodes CASSLGLAEQFF. The rearrangement joins TRBV11-1 to TRBJ2-1, with 7 bases that match TRBD2. After removal of 1 base from V and 10 bases from J, the junction contained 1 base not matched to a gene. CDR1 is SGHAT and CDR2 is FQDESV in the germline V gene (reference sequence). This CDR3 has 12 residues.

The chain couples TRBV5-4 to TRBJ2-2, with 8 positions matching TRBD2. This CDR3 is built from 20 residues. Germline V gives CDR1 SGHNT, CDR2 YYREEE (reference sequence). After removal of 3 bases from V and 2 bases from J, the junction contained 18 bases not matched to a gene. CDR3 DNA sequence: TGTGCCAGCAGCTCACGCCCCGGACTCGCGGGGGGACCTAACACCGGGGAGCTGTTTTTT. Its protein product is CASSSRPGLAGGPNTGELFF.

The chain is built from TRBV10-3 and TRBJ2-6; possible D gene TRBD1, 5 bases. Per germline, CDR1 ENHRY and CDR2 SYGVKD. Deletions cut 10 bases from V and 2 bases from J, with 18 bases between. The CDR3 consists of 16 residues. The CDR3 loop is CATDTGRVAGANVLTF. As DNA, the CDR3 is TGTGCCACCGACACTGGCAGGGTCGCTGGGGCCAACGTCCTGACTTTC.

This clone has a single count. This rearrangement joins TRBV11-2 to TRBJ2-7; the match to TRBD2 covers 12 bases. CDR1 is SGHAT and CDR2 is FQNNGV in the germline V gene. The CDR3 totals 15 residues. V gave up 5 bases and J gave up 3 bases; unmatched junction bases: 5. For the CDR3, the DNA is TGTGCCAGCAGCCAGACTAGCGGGGGAGTCTACGAGCAGTACTTC. This encodes CASSQTSGGVYEQYF.

The chain combines TRBV4-3 with TRBJ2-1; 10 nucleotides align to TRBD2. V was clipped by 3 bases and J by 8 bases; unmatched bases: 4. Germline V lookup: CDR1 LGHNA, CDR2 YSLEER. The CDR3 runs 14 residues. The CDR3 DNA sequence: TGCGCCAGCAGCCAGGGACTAGCGCGCGATGAGCAGTTCTTC. Translation gives CASSQGLARDEQFF.

The genes are TRBV11-1 and TRBJ1-1; D is unresolved. Per germline, CDR1 SGHAT and CDR2 FQDESV (reference sequence). The CDR3 is made up of 13 amino acids. Trimming removed 4 bases at V and 4 bases at J, with 10 bases between. CDR3 region: CASSSWGGTEAFF. CDR3 nucleotide sequence: TGTGCCAGCAGCTCGTGGGGTGGCACTGAAGCTTTCTTT.

The chain uses TRBV10-3 and TRBJ1-2; D not certain. The CDR3 consists of 15 residues. The ends were cut back, 6 bases at V and 4 bases at J, with 18 bases in the middle. Per the germline V gene, CDR1 is ENHRY and CDR2 is SYGVKD. In nucleotides, the CDR3 is TGTGCCATCAGCCTCCCCCGCGGGCCTAGCTATGGCTACACCTTC. Translated, it gives CAISLPRGPSYGYTF.

The rearrangement joins TRBV7-8 to TRBJ2-5, with D unclear. The germline CDR1 and CDR2 sequences are SGHVS and FQNEAQ. Trimming pared 3 bases from V and 5 bases from J, leaving 4 bases between. The CDR3 is made up of 11 amino acids. The CDR3 DNA follows: TGTGCCAGCAGCTTTAGGGAGACCCAGTACTTC. It specifies CASSFRETQYF.

V and J are TRBV9 and TRBJ1-2; no firm D call. The CDR3 has 16 residues. CDR1 is SGDLS and CDR2 is YYNGEE in the germline V gene. V shed 4 bases and J shed 7 bases, with 23 bases lying between them. The CDR3 DNA sequence: TGTGCCAGCAGCCGGAGGGCGGTCACGATCTTGGGTGGCTACACCTTC. As protein: CASSRRAVTILGGYTF.

This chain links TRBV11-2 with TRBJ2-1, with 8 bases lining up with TRBD2. Germline CDR1 is SGHAT and CDR2 is FQNNGV. The CDR3 totals 14 residues. Trimming took 8 bases from V and 8 from J; bases not matched to a gene: 11. The CDR3 bases are TGTGCCAGCCTCCTTGTGGCGGGGGGCTATGAGCAGTTCTTC. Translation gives CASLLVAGGYEQFF. Full variable domain (remainder filled in from reference TRBV11-2 and TRBJ2-1): EAGVAQSPRYKIIEKRQSVAFWCNPISGHATLYWYQQILGQGPKLLIQFQNNGVVDDSQLPKDRFSAERLKGVDSTLKIQPAKLEDSAVYLCASLLVAGGYEQFFGPGTRLTVL.

This rearrangement joins TRBV10-3 to TRBJ2-7; 13 nucleotides match TRBD2. From germline, CDR1 is ENHRY and CDR2 SYGVKD. The ends lost 10 bases at V and 6 bases at J; junction bases unmatched: 3. The CDR3 loop spans 12 amino acids. The CDR3 DNA follows: TGTGCCACACTAGCGGGAGGGTCCGAGCAGTACTTC. This translates into CATLAGGSEQYF.